Listed below are T cell receptor beta chains from one sample, sequenced in a study of blood T cell repertoires in COVID-19. Clones were read by immunoSEQ multiplex PCR, and TCRdb kept only the in-frame ones, dropping some. The repertoire includes 25,000 to 30,000 clones, around 88% of them detected once, and about a sixth sits in the top ten. Sequenced: peripheral blood. These receptors all come from a human donor in a cohort sampled during active COVID-19. Both conserved end residues are part of each CDR3. D genes are given only for firm matches. Where a row states a size, it is once, few, many or the class of an expanded clone; other rows omit it.

d_call: NA
clone_size: NA
j_call: TRBJ1-2
v_call: TRBV6-5
cdr3_aa: CASSYSGQPVYGYTF
cdr3_nt: TGTGCCAGCAGTTACTCTGGACAGCCTGTCTATGGCTACACCTTC

d_call: NA
clone_size: NA
j_call: TRBJ1-1
v_call: TRBV7-5
cdr3_aa: CARSCPGWLDTEAFF
cdr3_nt: TGTGCCAGAAGCTGCCCAGGGTGGTTAGACACTGAAGCTTTCTTT

d_call: NA
clone_size: NA
j_call: TRBJ2-3
v_call: TRBV7-8
cdr3_aa: CASRQGGSRRDTQYF
cdr3_nt: TGTGCCAGCAGACAAGGGGGTAGCAGGAGGGATACGCAGTATTTT

d_call: TRBD2
clone_size: NA
j_call: TRBJ2-3
v_call: TRBV5-4
cdr3_aa: CASSSSSGSRVDTQYF
cdr3_nt: TGTGCCAGCAGCTCGTCTAGCGGGAGTCGGGTAGATACGCAGTATTTT

d_call: NA
clone_size: NA
j_call: TRBJ2-3
v_call: TRBV6-2/TRBV6-3
cdr3_aa: CASSYRGTDTQYF
cdr3_nt: TGTGCCAGCAGTTACAGGGGGACAGATACGCAGTATTTT

d_call: TRBD1
clone_size: NA
j_call: TRBJ2-6
v_call: TRBV5-1
cdr3_aa: CASRAQGQAGANVLTF
cdr3_nt: TGCGCCAGCAGGGCCCAAGGACAGGCTGGGGCCAACGTCCTGACTTTC

d_call: TRBD2
clone_size: NA
j_call: TRBJ2-3
v_call: TRBV15
cdr3_aa: CATRPGLAGTTDTQYF
cdr3_nt: TGTGCCACCAGACCGGGACTAGCGGGGACGACAGATACGCAGTATTTT

d_call: TRBD2
clone_size: NA
j_call: TRBJ2-7
v_call: TRBV28
cdr3_aa: CASISGSLGYEQYF
cdr3_nt: TGTGCCAGCATAAGCGGGAGTCTAGGGTACGAGCAGTACTTC

d_call: NA
clone_size: NA
j_call: TRBJ2-3
v_call: TRBV2
cdr3_aa: CASSPGLNSMDTQYF
cdr3_nt: TGTGCCAGCAGTCCCGGACTAAACTCCATGGATACGCAGTATTTT

d_call: NA
clone_size: few
j_call: TRBJ1-1
v_call: TRBV5-1
cdr3_aa: CASSLASRGYNTEAFF
cdr3_nt: TGCGCCAGCAGCTTGGCATCGAGGGGGTATAACACTGAAGCTTTCTTT

d_call: NA
clone_size: NA
j_call: TRBJ2-2
v_call: TRBV4-1
cdr3_aa: CASSQEAGVTGELFF
cdr3_nt: TGCGCCAGCAGCCAAGAGGCAGGGGTAACCGGGGAGCTGTTTTTT

d_call: TRBD1
clone_size: NA
j_call: TRBJ2-1
v_call: TRBV11-1
cdr3_aa: CASSPNEGGPFNEQFF
cdr3_nt: TGTGCCAGCAGCCCAAACGAAGGGGGCCCTTTTAATGAGCAGTTCTTC

d_call: NA
clone_size: NA
j_call: TRBJ1-4
v_call: TRBV14
cdr3_aa: CASSQDWPTNEKLFF
cdr3_nt: TGTGCCAGCAGCCAAGATTGGCCAACTAATGAAAAACTGTTTTTT

d_call: TRBD2
clone_size: NA
j_call: TRBJ2-5
v_call: TRBV4-3
cdr3_aa: CASSPGLAAETQYF
cdr3_nt: TGCGCCAGCAGCCCGGGACTAGCGGCGGAGACCCAGTACTTC

d_call: TRBD1
clone_size: NA
j_call: TRBJ2-1
v_call: TRBV6-5
cdr3_aa: CASSTGGGYEQFF
cdr3_nt: TGTGCCAGCAGTACAGGGGGCGGATATGAGCAGTTCTTC

d_call: NA
clone_size: NA
j_call: TRBJ2-7
v_call: TRBV11-2
cdr3_aa: CASNPAGSYEQYF
cdr3_nt: TGTGCCAGCAACCCAGCGGGCTCCTACGAGCAGTACTTC

d_call: TRBD1
clone_size: NA
j_call: TRBJ2-2
v_call: TRBV4-1
cdr3_aa: CASSPHAGQGPTGELFF
cdr3_nt: TGCGCCAGCAGCCCCCATGCGGGACAGGGGCCCACCGGGGAGCTGTTTTTT

d_call: TRBD2
clone_size: once
j_call: TRBJ2-7
v_call: TRBV2
cdr3_aa: CASTDGLAGPYEQYF
cdr3_nt: TGTGCCAGCACCGACGGACTAGCGGGCCCCTACGAGCAGTACTTC

d_call: NA
clone_size: NA
j_call: TRBJ2-1
v_call: TRBV7-2
cdr3_aa: CASSLARTNRGKRFF
cdr3_nt: TGTGCCAGCAGCTTAGCCCGGACTAACAGGGGAAAGAGGTTCTTC